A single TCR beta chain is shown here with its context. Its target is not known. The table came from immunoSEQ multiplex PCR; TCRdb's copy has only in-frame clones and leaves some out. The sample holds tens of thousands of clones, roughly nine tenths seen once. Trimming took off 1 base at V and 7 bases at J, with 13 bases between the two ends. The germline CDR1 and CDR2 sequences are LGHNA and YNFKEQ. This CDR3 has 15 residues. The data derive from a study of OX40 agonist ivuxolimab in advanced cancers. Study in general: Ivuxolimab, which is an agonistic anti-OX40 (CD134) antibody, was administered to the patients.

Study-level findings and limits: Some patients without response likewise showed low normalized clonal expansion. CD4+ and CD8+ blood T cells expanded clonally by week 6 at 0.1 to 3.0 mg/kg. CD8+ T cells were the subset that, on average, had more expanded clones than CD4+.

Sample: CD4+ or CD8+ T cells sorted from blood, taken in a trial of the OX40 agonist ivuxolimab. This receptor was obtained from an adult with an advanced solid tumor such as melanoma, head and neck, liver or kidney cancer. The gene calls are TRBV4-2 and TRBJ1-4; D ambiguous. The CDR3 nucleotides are TGTGCCAGCAGCCAAGGGGCGGGCGGGTTTGAAAAACTGTTTTTT. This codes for CASSQGAGGFEKLFF.